This T cell receptor beta chain was sequenced for a study of blood T cell repertoires in COVID-19. Study information: T cells, B-cell-depleted T cells, or PBMCs provided the cDNA or gDNA that served as material.

Sequencing used immunoSEQ multiplex PCR; TCRdb keeps in-frame clones, though not all of them. The data contain roughly 310,000 clones, roughly 88% of them singletons. This CDR3 spans 13 amino acids. Germline lookup yields CDR1 MNHEY and CDR2 SMNVEV (reference sequence). The ends were cut back, 10 bases at V and 8 bases at J, with 18 bases in the middle. The sequenced material came from peripheral blood. The V call is TRBV27, the J call TRBJ2-1; D not resolved. The sequence was collected from a woman under 40 with COVID-19, enrolled during active disease. This CDR3 is CATGLWAQDEQFF. The CDR3 coding sequence is TGTGCCACCGGCTTGTGGGCTCAGGATGAGCAGTTCTTC.